This paragraph reports one TCR beta chain. The antigen is undetermined. Amplification of TCR beta CDR3 regions used RNA transcripts. HTBI-primed RT-PCR formed the first round, and a multiplex PCR formed the second. Via MiXCR, TCRdb re-called the multiplex PCR reads, giving one row per CDR3 protein. The sample holds 650,000 to 900,000 distinct CDR3 sequences; roughly 41% are singletons and the top ten take roughly 45%. Other autoimmune disease, uncontrolled infection, pregnancy and lactation led to exclusion. Thyroid ultrasound, orbital computed tomography, TRAb, serum thyroxine and clinical symptoms formed the basis of diagnosis. The data belong to a study of Graves' ophthalmopathy and Graves' hyperthyroidism. Study overall: Before any treatment was given, at initial diagnosis, peripheral blood was collected.

Per germline, CDR1 LNHNV and CDR2 YYDKDF (reference sequence). This CDR3 contains 17 residues. After removal of 1 base from V and 4 bases from J, the junction contained 12 bases not matched to a gene. Points from the study as a whole: In blood, most expanded thyroid clonotypes above 0.001 frequency were also detected.

The chain has TRBV15 and TRBJ2-5; 7 nucleotides line up with TRBD1. The TCR was taken from an adult man with Graves' ophthalmopathy. The sample taken for sequencing was peripheral blood. The CDR3 DNA follows: TGTGCCACCAGCAGAGGGGACGGTCAAGGGGGCAGAGAGACCCAGTACTTC. Translated, it gives CATSRGDGQGGRETQYF.